The TCR beta chain described here comes from a study of blood T cell repertoires in COVID-19 (TCRdb year 2020). About the full investigation: Samples covering the acute and convalescent phases of COVID-19 were provided by collaborators in the United States, Italy and Spain. The material from the prospective study consisted of cDNA or gDNA derived from T cells, B-cell-depleted T cells, or PBMCs. The dataset comprised deeply sampled blood TCRbeta repertoires from subjects exposed to, actively infected with, or recovered from COVID-19. The repertoires were made available in a free public database intended to serve as a resource for research on the immune response to SARS-CoV-2. The samples were drawn from the first 160 participants of the ongoing ImmuneRACE study and from 1,254 subjects provided by 6 global collaborators. The sample metadata nearly always contained a de-identified subject ID, COVID-19 status, age in years and sex. HLA class I and class II types, where available, came from metadata supplied by the sample provider rather than from assay-based typing.

As for this clone: Its antigen remains unidentified. Per-base qualities were not stored, and no clone one base away is much larger.

The research as a whole found: The amount of clinical and demographic metadata varied by source and participant and was provided uncurated.

Enrolling through a virtual design, the prospective study's participants ranged in age from roughly 18 to 95 years and lived across some 23 United States geographic areas. In the prospective study, cohorts were assigned on the basis of participant-reported clinical history obtained from a screening survey and a study questionnaire. Recovered participants in ImmuneRACE Cohort 3 were defined as having two consecutive negative NP/OP PCR tests, clearance from a healthcare professional, or resolution of symptoms. Mobile phlebotomists in the prospective study collected whole blood, serum and a nasopharyngeal or oropharyngeal swab from every participant. Prospective study participants could optionally give additional blood draws and questionnaires over an approximately 2-month period. Prospective study blood samples were shipped either frozen or at room temperature before DNA extraction. The immunoSEQ Assay, a bias-controlled multiplex PCR, was used to amplify TCRbeta CDR3 regions from genomic DNA. The study's own analysis went as follows. The number of nucleated cells in each sample was estimated from the amplification of reference gene primers within the assay. To quantify the absolute abundance of each unique TCRbeta CDR3 rearrangement, sequence reads were collapsed and filtered. For each sample, productive Simpson clonality was calculated as the square root of Simpson's diversity index across productive rearrangements. Here the immuneACCESS table is served through TCRdb, limited to in-frame sequences with V and J called. Missing clones are a known gap in these copies; in checked studies unresolved V genes cover under half, and the rest lacks a known reason. The V and J calls and clone size are taken from that table; D and trimming were inferred from the DNA. The sample records 150,000 to 180,000 clones, about 81% of which are singletons. The ten biggest clones cover around 7.9% of the sample.

The germline V gene provides CDR1 LGHNA and CDR2 YNFKEQ. Measured from the cysteine to the phenylalanine, the CDR3 is 14 residues long. Of the read, only the CDR3 DNA is kept; its 42 bases are in frame from base 1. The V end loses 3 bases and the J end loses 4 bases, and a stretch of 12 bases separates them. The sample comprised PBMCs or T cells enriched from blood (not recorded which). The rearranged chain carries TRBV4-2 and TRBJ1-2; tentative D gene TRBD1, with 6 bases matching. The source of this sequence is a man in his forties or fifties who had recovered from COVID-19. Read as DNA, the sequence is TGTGCCAGCAGCCAGCCGGGGGGCTCCTATGGCTACACCTTC. Its protein reads: CASSQPGGSYGYTF.